This record covers a single T cell receptor (beta chain). The antigen is undetermined. The CDR3 totals 14 residues. Trimming cost V 4 bases and J 5 bases, with 14 bases left between them. CDR1 and CDR2 from the germline V gene are LGHNA and YSLEER. The sample comes from a study of cytomegalovirus exposure and HLA in healthy donors. Overall study results and limits: Looking again later, the authors saw that most CMV-associated TCR beta chains seemed HLA-restricted. The productive fraction for most TCR beta V segments was about 87% or about 30% in an earlier analysis.

The PCR had 60 Vbeta and 13 Jbeta primers. Using immunoSEQ multiplex PCR, the repertoire was profiled, and TCRdb retains in-frame clones only, with some absent. This sample has about 63,000 clones, with approximately 79% found just once. This sequence originates from a woman aged 30 to 39 in good health and CMV-seronegative. The chain joins TRBV4-3 to TRBJ1-1, with D perhaps matching TRBD1 (5 bases). Input material: PBMCs. CDR3 in amino acids: CASSPNVRGTEAFF. The CDR3 DNA follows: TGCGCCAGCAGCCCGAACGTTAGGGGAACTGAAGCTTTCTTT.